The source of this TCR beta chain is a study of T cell repertoires in cytomegalovirus infection. As for the study in general: Carrying CMV and the relevant HLA type showed in public TCR beta signatures.

Points on this clonotype: The antigen remains undetermined.

Looked up from germline, CDR1 is MNHEY and CDR2 is SMNVEV (reference sequence). V was clipped by 6 bases and J by 0 bases, with 6 bases between them. The CDR3 length is 13 residues. TCRdb reprocessed the reads with MiXCR, giving one entry per CDR3 protein. This sample has approximately 89,000 distinct CDR3 sequences, with approximately 32% found just once. Study-level results: The ex vivo response was dominated by HLA-C-restricted CMV-specific TCR beta clonotypes. Frequencies of public TCR beta families were cumulated, and this identified carriers of CMV plus the relevant HLA.

The receptor comes from a human donor in good health (CMV status not recorded). Some clones in this sample may be carry-over from other donors' samples. The chain combines TRBV27 with TRBJ1-5; unclear D gene. The sample here was CD8+ T cells from cultured PBMCs, taken from culture after CMV antigen stimulation. This CDR3 is CASRENSNQPQHF. The CDR3 DNA sequence: TGTGCCAGCAGGGAAAATAGCAATCAGCCCCAGCATTTT.